Sequencing of this T cell receptor beta chain was carried out in a study of blood T cell repertoires in COVID-19. Study background: Sites across the United States, Italy and Spain contributed samples from acute and convalescent COVID-19.

V was pared by 6 bases and J by 1 base, with 12 bases between. This CDR3 region has 14 residues. Germline assignment: CDR1 ENHRY and CDR2 SYGVKD. Libraries were prepared by immunoSEQ multiplex PCR; TCRdb keeps only in-frame clonotypes and omits some of them. The sample consists of about 440,000 clones, 70% to 90% of them appearing once. Sequenced material: PBMCs or T cells enriched from blood (not recorded which). The chain has TRBV10-3 and TRBJ1-1; possible D gene TRBD1, 6 bases. This clonotype was obtained from a woman aged 18-29 years with acute COVID-19. The CDR3 DNA reads TGTGCCATCAGACCACAGGGTCGGAACACTGAAGCTTTCTTT. Encoded protein: CAIRPQGRNTEAFF.